This T cell receptor (beta chain) was sequenced in a study of Graves' ophthalmopathy and Graves' hyperthyroidism. Study-wide context: Samples of peripheral blood were obtained at initial diagnosis, prior to treatment of any kind.

General study points: The model predicted progression of ophthalmopathy with a sensitivity of roughly 70%, and its specificity was roughly 72%.

This clonotype was seen at least ten times. The antigen is undetermined. CDR3 length: 14 amino acids. V dropped 7 bases and J dropped 3 bases, with 15 bases sitting between them. Germline assignment: CDR1 MDHEN and CDR2 SYDVKM. Amplification from RNA transcripts yielded the TCR beta CDR3 regions. HTBI-primed first-round RT-PCR preceded second-round multiplex PCR. TCRdb ran MiXCR on the multiplex PCR reads and lists one entry per CDR3 protein. The sample consists of hundreds of thousands of distinct CDR3 sequences, over 20% of them appearing once. Sample: peripheral blood. The chain uses TRBV28 and TRBJ2-5; D remains unclear. The source of this sequence is a woman aged 18 to 35 with stable Graves' hyperthyroidism. CDR3 protein: CASTQLGPKETQYF. The CDR3 region has the DNA TGTGCCAGCACCCAGTTGGGCCCGAAAGAGACCCAGTACTTC.